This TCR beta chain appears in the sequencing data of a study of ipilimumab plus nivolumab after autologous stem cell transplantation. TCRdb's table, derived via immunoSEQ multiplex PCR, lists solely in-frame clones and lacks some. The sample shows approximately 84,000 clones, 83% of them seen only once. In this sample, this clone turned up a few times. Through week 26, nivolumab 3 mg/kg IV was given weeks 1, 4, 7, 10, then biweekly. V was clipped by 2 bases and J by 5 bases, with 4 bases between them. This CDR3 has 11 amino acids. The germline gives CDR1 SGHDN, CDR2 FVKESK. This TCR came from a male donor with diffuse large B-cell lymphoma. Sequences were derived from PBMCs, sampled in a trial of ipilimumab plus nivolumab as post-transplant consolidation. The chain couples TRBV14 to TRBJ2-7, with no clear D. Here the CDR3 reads CASSQFDEQYF. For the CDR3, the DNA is TGTGCCAGCAGCCAATTTGACGAGCAGTACTTC.